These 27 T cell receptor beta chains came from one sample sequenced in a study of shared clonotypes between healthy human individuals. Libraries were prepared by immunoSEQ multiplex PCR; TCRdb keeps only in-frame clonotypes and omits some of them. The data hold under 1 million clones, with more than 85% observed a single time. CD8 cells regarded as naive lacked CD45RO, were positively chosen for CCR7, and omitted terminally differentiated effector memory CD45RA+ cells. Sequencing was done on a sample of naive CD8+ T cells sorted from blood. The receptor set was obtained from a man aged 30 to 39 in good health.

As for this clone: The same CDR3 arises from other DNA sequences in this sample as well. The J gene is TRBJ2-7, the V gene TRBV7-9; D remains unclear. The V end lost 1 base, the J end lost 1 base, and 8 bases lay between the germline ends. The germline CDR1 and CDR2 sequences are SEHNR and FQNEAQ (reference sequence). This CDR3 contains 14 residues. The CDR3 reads CASSLGGRSYEQYF. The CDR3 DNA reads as TGTGCCAGCAGCTTAGGGGGAAGGTCCTACGAGCAGTACTTC. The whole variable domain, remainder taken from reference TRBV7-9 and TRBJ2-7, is DTGVSQNPRHKITKRGQNVTFRCDPISEHNRLYWYRQTLGQGPEFLTYFQNEAQLEKSRLLSDRFSAERPKGSFSTLEIQRTEQGDSAMYLCASSLGGRSYEQYFGPGTRLTVT.

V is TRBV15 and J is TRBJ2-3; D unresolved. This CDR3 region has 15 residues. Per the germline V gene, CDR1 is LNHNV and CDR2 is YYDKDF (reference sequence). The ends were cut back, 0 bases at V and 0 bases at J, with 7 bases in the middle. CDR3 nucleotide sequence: TGTGCCACCAGCAGAGATGACGGAAGCACAGATACGCAGTATTTT. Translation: CATSRDDGSTDTQYF. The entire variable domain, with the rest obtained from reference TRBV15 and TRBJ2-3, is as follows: DAMVIQNPRYQVTQFGKPVTLSCSQTLNHNVMYWYQQKSSQAPKLLFHYYDKDFNNEADTPDNFQSRRPNTSFCFLDIRSPGLGDTAMYLCATSRDDGSTDTQYFGPGTRLTVL.

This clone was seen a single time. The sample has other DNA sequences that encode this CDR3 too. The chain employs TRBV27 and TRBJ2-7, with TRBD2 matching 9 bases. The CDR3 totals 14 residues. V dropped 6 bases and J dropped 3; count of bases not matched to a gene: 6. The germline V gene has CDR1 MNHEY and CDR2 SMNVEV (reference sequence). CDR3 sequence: CASSPSGTIYEQYF. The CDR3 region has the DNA TGTGCCAGCAGCCCTAGCGGGACCATCTACGAGCAGTACTTC.

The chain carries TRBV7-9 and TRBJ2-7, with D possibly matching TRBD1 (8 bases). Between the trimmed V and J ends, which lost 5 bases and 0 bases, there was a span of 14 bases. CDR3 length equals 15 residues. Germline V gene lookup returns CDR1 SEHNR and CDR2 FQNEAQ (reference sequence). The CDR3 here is CASSAQGEGSYEQYF. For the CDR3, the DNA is TGTGCCAGCAGCGCACAGGGGGAGGGCTCCTACGAGCAGTACTTC.

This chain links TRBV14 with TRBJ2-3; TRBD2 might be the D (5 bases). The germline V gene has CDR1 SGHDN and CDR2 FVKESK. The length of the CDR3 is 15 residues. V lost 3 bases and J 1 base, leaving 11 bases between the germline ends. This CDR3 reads CASSHRGLGTDTQYF. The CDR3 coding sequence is TGTGCCAGCAGCCATCGAGGGTTGGGCACAGATACGCAGTATTTT.

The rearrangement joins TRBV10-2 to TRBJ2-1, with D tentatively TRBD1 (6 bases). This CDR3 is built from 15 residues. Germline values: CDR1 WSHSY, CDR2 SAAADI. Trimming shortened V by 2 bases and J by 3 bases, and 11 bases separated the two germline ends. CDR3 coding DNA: TGCGCCAGCAGTGAGGGCAGGGGCTTCTACAATGAGCAGTTCTTC. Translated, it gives CASSEGRGFYNEQFF.

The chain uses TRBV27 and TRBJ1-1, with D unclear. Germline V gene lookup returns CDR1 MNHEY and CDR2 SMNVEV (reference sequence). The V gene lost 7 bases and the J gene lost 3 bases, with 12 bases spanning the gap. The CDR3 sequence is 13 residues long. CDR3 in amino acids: CASTSRRDTEAFF. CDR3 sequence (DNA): TGTGCCAGCACCTCTCGTAGAGACACTGAAGCTTTCTTT.

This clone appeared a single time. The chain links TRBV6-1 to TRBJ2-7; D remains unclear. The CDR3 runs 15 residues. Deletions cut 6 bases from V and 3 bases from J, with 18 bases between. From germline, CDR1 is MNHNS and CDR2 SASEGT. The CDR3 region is CASREFNKASYEQYF. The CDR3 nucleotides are TGTGCCAGCAGGGAGTTTAACAAAGCCAGCTACGAGCAGTACTTC.

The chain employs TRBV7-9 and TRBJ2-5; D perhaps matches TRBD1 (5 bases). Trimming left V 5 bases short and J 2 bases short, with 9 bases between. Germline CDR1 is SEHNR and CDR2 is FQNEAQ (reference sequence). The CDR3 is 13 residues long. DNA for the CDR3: TGTGCCAGCAGCCCGACAGTACAAGAGACCCAGTACTTC. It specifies CASSPTVQETQYF.

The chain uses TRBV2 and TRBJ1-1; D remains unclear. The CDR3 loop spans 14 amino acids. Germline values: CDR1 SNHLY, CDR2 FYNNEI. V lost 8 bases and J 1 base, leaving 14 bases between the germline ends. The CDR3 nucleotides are TGTGCCAGCGCCCCTGGCAGCAAGAACACTGAAGCTTTCTTT. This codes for CASAPGSKNTEAFF.

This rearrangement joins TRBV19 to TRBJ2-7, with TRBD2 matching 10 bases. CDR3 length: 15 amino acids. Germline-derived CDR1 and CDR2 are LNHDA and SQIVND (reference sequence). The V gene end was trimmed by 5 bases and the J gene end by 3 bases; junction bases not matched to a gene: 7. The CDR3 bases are TGTGCCAGTAGTGTTGAACTAGCGGGATACTACGAGCAGTACTTC. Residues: CASSVELAGYYEQYF.

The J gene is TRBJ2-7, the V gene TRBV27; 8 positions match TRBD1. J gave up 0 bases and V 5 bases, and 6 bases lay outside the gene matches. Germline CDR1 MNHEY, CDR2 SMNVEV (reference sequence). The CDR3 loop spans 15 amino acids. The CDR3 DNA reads TGTGCCAGCAGTATGACAGGGGCAATCTCCTACGAGCAGTACTTC. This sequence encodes CASSMTGAISYEQYF.

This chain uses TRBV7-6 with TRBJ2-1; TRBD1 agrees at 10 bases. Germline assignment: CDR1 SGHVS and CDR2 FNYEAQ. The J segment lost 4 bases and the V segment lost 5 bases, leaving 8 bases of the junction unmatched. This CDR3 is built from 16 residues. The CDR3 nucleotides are TGTGCCAGCAGCCTACGACAGGGGGCGGCATACAATGAGCAGTTCTTC. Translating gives CASSLRQGAAYNEQFF.

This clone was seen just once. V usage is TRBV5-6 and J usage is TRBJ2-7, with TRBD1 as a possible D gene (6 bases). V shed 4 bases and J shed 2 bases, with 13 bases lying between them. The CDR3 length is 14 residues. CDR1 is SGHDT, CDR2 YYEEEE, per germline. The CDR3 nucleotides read TGTGCCAGCAGCGCCTACAGGGAAGCCTACGAGCAGTACTTC. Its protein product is CASSAYREAYEQYF.

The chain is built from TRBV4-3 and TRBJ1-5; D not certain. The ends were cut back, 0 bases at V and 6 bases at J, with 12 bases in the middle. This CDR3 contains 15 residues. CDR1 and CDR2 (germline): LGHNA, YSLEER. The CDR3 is CASSQDGSSGQPQHF. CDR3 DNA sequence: TGCGCCAGCAGCCAAGATGGATCGTCGGGTCAGCCCCAGCATTTT.

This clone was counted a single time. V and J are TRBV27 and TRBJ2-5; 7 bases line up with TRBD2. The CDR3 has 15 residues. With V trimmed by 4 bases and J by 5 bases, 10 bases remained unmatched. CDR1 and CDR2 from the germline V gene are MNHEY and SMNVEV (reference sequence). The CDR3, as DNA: TGTGCCAGCAGTTCCAGGGAGGGCCTTATCGAGACCCAGTACTTC. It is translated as CASSSREGLIETQYF.

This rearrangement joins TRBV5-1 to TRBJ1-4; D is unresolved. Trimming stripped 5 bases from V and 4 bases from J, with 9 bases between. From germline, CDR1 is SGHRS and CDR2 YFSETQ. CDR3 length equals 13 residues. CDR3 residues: CASRSQNNEKLFF. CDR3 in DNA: TGCGCCAGCAGGTCCCAGAATAATGAAAAACTGTTTTTT.

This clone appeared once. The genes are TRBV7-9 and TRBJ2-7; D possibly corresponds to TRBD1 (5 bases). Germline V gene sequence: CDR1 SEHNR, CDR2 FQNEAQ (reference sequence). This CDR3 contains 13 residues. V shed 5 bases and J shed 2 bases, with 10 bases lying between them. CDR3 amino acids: CASSPIGAYEQYF. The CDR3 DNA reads TGTGCCAGCAGCCCCATAGGGGCCTACGAGCAGTACTTC.

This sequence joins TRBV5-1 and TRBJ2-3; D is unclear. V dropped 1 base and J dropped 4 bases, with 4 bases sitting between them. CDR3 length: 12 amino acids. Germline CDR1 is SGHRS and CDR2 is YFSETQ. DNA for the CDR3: TGCGCCAGCAGCTTGAGACCAGATACGCAGTATTTT. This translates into CASSLRPDTQYF.

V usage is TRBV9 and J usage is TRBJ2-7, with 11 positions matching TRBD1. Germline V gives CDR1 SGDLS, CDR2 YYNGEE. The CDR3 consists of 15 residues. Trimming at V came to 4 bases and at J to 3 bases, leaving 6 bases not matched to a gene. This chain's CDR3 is CASSSAGTGGYEQYF. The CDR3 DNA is TGTGCCAGCAGCTCAGCCGGGACAGGGGGCTACGAGCAGTACTTC.

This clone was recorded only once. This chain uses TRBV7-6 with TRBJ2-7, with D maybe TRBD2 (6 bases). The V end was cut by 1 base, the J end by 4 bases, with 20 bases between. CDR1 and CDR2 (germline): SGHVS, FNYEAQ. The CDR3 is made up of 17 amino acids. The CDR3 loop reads CASSLGGPSESGYEQYF. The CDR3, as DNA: TGTGCCAGCAGCTTAGGCGGGCCTAGCGAGTCCGGGTACGAGCAGTACTTC.

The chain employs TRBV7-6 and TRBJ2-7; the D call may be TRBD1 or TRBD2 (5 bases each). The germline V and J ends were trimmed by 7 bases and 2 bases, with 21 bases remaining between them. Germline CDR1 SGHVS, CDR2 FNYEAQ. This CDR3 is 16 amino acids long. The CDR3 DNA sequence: TGTGCCAGCACCCCAGGGCCGGGAAGCGCGACCTACGAGCAGTACTTC. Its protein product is CASTPGPGSATYEQYF.

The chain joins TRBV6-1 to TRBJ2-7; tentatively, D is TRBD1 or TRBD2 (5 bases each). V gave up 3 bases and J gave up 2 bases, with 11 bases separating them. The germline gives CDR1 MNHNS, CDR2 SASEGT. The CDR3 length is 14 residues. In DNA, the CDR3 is TGTGCCAGCAGTGATGGGGGACCAACCTACGAGCAGTACTTC. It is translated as CASSDGGPTYEQYF.

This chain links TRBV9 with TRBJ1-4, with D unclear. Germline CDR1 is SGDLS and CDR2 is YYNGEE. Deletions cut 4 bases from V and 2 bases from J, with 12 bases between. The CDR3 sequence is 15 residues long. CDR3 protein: CASSLRTDTNEKLFF. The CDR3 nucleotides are TGTGCCAGCAGCCTTCGGACGGATACTAATGAAAAACTGTTTTTT.

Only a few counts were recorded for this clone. The CDR3 loop is CASSSVEAGVQPQHF. The CDR3, as DNA: TGTGCCAGCAGCTCAGTAGAAGCGGGGGTTCAGCCCCAGCATTTT. The rearrangement links TRBV7-9 to TRBJ1-5, with D possibly being TRBD1 (5 bases). The CDR3 contains 15 residues. Trimming pared 4 bases from V and 6 bases from J, leaving 16 bases between. The germline CDR1 and CDR2 sequences are SEHNR and FQNEAQ (reference sequence).

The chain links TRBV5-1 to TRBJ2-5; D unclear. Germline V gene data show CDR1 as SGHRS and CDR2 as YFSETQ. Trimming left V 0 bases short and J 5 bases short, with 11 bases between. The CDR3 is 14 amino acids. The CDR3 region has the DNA TGCGCCAGCAGCTTGGTAATAGGGATGGAGACCCAGTACTTC. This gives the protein CASSLVIGMETQYF.

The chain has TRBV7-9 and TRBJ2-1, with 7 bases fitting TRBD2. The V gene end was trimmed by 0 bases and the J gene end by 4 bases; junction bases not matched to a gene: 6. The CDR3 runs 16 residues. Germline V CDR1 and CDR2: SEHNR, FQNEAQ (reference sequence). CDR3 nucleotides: TGTGCCAGCAGCTTAGCGGCGGGGGAGGGATACAATGAGCAGTTCTTC. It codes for CASSLAAGEGYNEQFF.